This T cell receptor (beta chain) was documented in a study of T cell repertoires in cytomegalovirus infection. TCRdb used MiXCR to reprocess the reads, holding one entry per CDR3 protein. The table has roughly 120,000 distinct CDR3 sequences, more than 30% seen once. Points on this clonotype: Its antigen is undetermined.

Germline assignment: CDR1 SGHKS and CDR2 YYEKEE (reference sequence). V lost 3 bases and J 7 bases, leaving 7 bases between the germline ends. The CDR3 has 12 amino acids. The chain combines TRBV5-5 with TRBJ1-4; unclear D gene. The TCR was taken from a human donor in good health (CMV status not recorded). Some clones in this sample may be carry-over from other donors' samples. The sequences come from CD8+ T cells from cultured PBMCs, collected from culture after CMV antigen stimulation. CDR3 sequence (DNA): TGTGCCAGCAGCTCGGGCAGTGAAAAACTGTTTTTT. It encodes CASSSGSEKLFF.